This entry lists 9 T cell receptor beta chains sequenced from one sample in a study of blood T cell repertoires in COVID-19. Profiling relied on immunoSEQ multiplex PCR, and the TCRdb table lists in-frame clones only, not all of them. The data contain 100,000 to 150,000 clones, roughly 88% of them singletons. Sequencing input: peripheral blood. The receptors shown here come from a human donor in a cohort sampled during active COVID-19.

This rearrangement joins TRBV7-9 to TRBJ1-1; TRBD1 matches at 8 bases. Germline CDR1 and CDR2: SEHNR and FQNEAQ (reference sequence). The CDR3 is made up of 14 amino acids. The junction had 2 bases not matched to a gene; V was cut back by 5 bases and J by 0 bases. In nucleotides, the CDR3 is TGTGCCAGCAGCACGGACAGGGTGAACACTGAAGCTTTCTTT. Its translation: CASSTDRVNTEAFF.

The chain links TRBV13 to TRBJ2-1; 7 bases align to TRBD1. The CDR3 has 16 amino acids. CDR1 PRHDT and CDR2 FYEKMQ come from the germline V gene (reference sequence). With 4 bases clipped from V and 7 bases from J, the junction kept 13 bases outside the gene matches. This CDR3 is CASSSQRGLKWNEQFF. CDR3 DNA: TGTGCCAGCAGCTCACAGAGGGGGCTCAAATGGAATGAGCAGTTCTTC. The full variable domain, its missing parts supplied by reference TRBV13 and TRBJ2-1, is AAGVIQSPRHLIKEKRETATLKCYPIPRHDTVYWYQQGPGQDPQFLISFYEKMQSDKGSIPDRFSAQQFSDYHSELNMSSLELGDSALYFCASSSQRGLKWNEQFFGPGTRLTVL.

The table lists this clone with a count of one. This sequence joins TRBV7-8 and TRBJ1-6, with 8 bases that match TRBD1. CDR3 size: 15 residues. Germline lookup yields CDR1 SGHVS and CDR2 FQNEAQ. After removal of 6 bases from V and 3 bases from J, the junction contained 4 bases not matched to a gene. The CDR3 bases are TGTGCCAGCAGGGACAGGGCTTACTATAATTCACCCCTCCACTTT. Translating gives CASRDRAYYNSPLHF.

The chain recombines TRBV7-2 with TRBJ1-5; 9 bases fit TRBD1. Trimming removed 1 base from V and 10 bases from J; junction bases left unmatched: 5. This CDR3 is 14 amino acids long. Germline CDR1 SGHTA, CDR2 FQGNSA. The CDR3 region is CASSLGDRARPQHF. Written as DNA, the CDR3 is TGTGCCAGCAGCTTAGGGGACAGGGCTCGCCCCCAGCATTTT.

CDR3 loop: CASGLGPTGFTDTQYF. In DNA, the CDR3 is TGTGCTAGTGGTTTAGGGCCCACAGGATTCACAGATACGCAGTATTTT. The rearrangement joins TRBV12-5 to TRBJ2-3; possible D gene TRBD1, 5 bases. Germline CDR1 LGHNT, CDR2 FRNRAP. V was cut by 3 bases and J by 2 bases, with 15 bases left in between. CDR3 length: 16 amino acids.

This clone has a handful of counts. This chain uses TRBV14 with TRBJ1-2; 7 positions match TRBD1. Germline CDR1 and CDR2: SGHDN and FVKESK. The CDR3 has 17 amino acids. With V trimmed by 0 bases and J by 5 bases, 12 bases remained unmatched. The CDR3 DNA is TGTGCCAGCAGCCAAGATTTTAGGACAGGCAACTCGTATGGCTACACCTTC. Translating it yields CASSQDFRTGNSYGYTF.

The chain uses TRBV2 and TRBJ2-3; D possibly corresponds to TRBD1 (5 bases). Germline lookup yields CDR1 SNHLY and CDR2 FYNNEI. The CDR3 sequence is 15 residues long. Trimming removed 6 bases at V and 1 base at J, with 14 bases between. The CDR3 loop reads CASSPQGIGTDTQYF. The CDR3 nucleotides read TGTGCCAGCAGCCCGCAGGGTATCGGCACAGATACGCAGTATTTT.

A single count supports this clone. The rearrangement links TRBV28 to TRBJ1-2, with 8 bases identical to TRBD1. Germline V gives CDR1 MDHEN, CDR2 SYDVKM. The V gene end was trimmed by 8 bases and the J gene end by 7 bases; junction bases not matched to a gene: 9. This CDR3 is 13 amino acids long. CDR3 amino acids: CASWKRTGTGYTF. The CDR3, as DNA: TGTGCCAGCTGGAAAAGGACAGGGACTGGCTACACCTTC.

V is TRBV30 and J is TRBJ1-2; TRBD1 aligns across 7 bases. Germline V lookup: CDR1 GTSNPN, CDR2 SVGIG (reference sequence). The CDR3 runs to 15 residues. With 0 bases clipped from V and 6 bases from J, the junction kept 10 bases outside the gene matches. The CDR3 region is CAWSVSGGGIDGYTF. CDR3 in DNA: TGTGCCTGGAGTGTATCAGGAGGGGGCATCGATGGCTACACCTTC.